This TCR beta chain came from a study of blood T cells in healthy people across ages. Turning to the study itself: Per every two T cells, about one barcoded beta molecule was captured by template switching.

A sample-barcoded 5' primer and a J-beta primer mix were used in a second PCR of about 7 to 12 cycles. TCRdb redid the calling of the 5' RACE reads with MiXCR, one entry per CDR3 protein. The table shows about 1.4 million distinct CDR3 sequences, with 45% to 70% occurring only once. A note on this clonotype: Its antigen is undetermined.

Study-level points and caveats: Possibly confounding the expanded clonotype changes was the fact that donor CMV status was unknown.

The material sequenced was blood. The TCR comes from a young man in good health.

CDR3 residues: CASSHHRDRGTGELFF. The DNA of the CDR3 is TGTGCCAGCAGTCACCACCGGGACAGGGGTACCGGGGAGCTGTTTTTT. V gene TRBV12-3 or TRBV12-4 combines with J gene TRBJ2-2; TRBD1 matches 10 bases. The CDR3 is 16 residues long. Losses at the gene ends were 5 bases for V and 5 bases for J; bases not matched to a gene: 8.